This T cell receptor (beta chain) was recovered during a study of T cells expressing NK-cell markers. This CDR3 has 22 amino acids. Per the germline V gene, CDR1 is LNHNV and CDR2 is YYDKDF (reference sequence). As the method of synthesis, 5'RACE template switching with UMIs yielded TCR beta cDNA. Using the 5' RACE reads, TCRdb records one entry per CDR3 protein without DNA. The sample's table shows 500,000 to 700,000 distinct CDR3 sequences. Findings and caveats of the study: Unclear, still, was the HCMV specificity of the expanded NKG2C+ T cell clones.

Details on this clonotype: The antigen remains unidentified.

This receptor was taken from a man between 18 and 29 years old in good health. The chain is built from TRBV15 and TRBJ1-3; TCRdb's D call, TRBD1, is unchecked because there is no DNA. Source material: blood T cells: a sorted CD56 or NKG2C T cell subset, CD4+ or CD8+ T cells, or bulk PBMC T cells (not recorded which). This CDR3 reads CATSREDPRTGSFRGSGNTIYF.